The present TCR beta chain was sequenced within a study of T-cell memory formation after mild COVID-19. Across the whole study: Clusters of TCRs were largely donor specific. Study observations and caveats: Among clones peaking at day 37 in the second wave, SARS-CoV-2 specificity remained unconfirmed. Contracting CD4+ clones lay largely in CM and EM, with CD8+ ones residing in EMRA.

This clonotype was observed a few times. Its matching antigen is unknown. MiXCR, run by TCRdb on the 5' RACE reads, gives a single entry per CDR3 protein. The sample consists of roughly 350,000 distinct CDR3 sequences, roughly an eighth of them appearing once. This CDR3 is built from 14 residues. After removal of 3 bases from V and 12 bases from J, the junction contained 5 bases not matched to a gene. The germline V gene encodes CDR1 SGHAT and CDR2 FQDESV (reference sequence). This clonotype was sampled from a man aged 18-30 years who had mild COVID-19 (a few samples of this study predate the infection). Cell type and time point are not known. What was sequenced was PBMCs or a T cell subset sorted from them (not recorded which). J is TRBJ1-6 and V is TRBV11-1, with 10 bases aligning to TRBD1. CDR3: CASSFGTGVLPLHF. CDR3 bases: TGTGCCAGCAGCTTCGGGACAGGGGTTTTACCCCTCCACTTT. The entire variable domain, with the rest obtained from reference TRBV11-1 and TRBJ1-6, is as follows: EAEVAQSPRYKITEKSQAVAFWCDPISGHATLYWYRQILGQGPELLVQFQDESVVDDSQLPKDRFSAERLKGVDSTLKIQPAELGDSAMYLCASSFGTGVLPLHFGNGTRLTVT.